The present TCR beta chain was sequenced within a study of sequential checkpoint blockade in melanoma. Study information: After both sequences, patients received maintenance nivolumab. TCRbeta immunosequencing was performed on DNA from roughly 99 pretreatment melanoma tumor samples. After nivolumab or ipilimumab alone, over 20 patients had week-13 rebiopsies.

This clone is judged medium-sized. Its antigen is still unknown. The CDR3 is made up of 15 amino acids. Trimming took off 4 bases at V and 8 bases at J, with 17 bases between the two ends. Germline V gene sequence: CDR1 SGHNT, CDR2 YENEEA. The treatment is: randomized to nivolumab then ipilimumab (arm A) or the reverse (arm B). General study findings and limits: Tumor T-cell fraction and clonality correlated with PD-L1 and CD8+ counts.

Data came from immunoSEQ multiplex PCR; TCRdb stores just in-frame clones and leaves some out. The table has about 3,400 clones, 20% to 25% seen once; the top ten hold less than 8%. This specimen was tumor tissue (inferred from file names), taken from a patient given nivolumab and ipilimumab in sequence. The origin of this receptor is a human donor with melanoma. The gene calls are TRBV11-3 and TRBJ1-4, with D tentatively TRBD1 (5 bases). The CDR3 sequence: CASSSQGEDPEKLFF. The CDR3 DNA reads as TGTGCCAGCAGCTCCCAAGGGGAGGACCCCGAAAAACTGTTTTTT.